A single T cell receptor beta chain is shown here with its context. This record belongs to a study of blood T cell repertoires in COVID-19. The V gene lost 6 bases and the J gene lost 0 bases, with 9 bases spanning the gap. Germline CDR1 SGHRS, CDR2 YFSETQ. The CDR3 length is 14 residues. Sequenced by immunoSEQ multiplex PCR; TCRdb stores in-frame clones only, minus some. The table includes approximately 450,000 clones, approximately 90% detected once. This rearrangement joins TRBV5-1 to TRBJ2-2, with D unresolved. Material: peripheral blood. The clonotype comes from a woman aged 30 to 39 with acute or convalescent COVID-19. CDR3 sequence (DNA): TGCGCCAGCACGGTCCAAGCGAACACCGGGGAGCTGTTTTTT. This gives the protein CASTVQANTGELFF.